The 20 T cell receptor beta chains reported below all come from one sample, sequenced in a study of shared clonotypes between healthy human individuals. Some clones are missing from TCRdb's copy, which holds only in-frame ones; the method was immunoSEQ multiplex PCR. Here the sample spans 2,500,000 or so clones, around 92% being singletons. The specimen sequenced was naive CD4+ T cells from PBMCs. The subset here: CD45RA+ positively selected. The receptors were sampled from a man aged 18 to 29 in good health. Some clones in this sample may be carry-over from other donors' samples.

The genes are TRBV19 and TRBJ2-1; the D gene is possibly TRBD2 (6 bases). V lost 3 bases, J lost 0 bases, and 6 bases lay in between. Germline V gene data show CDR1 as LNHDA and CDR2 as SQIVND (reference sequence). CDR3 length: 14 residues. As DNA, the CDR3 is TGTGCCAGTAGTATCGGGAGCTCCTACAATGAGCAGTTCTTC. It is translated as CASSIGSSYNEQFF.

V is TRBV28 and J is TRBJ2-3; 13 nucleotides agree with TRBD2. Germline trimming cut 5 bases from V and 3 bases from J; bases unmatched to any gene: 11. Germline CDR1 MDHEN, CDR2 SYDVKM. The CDR3 contains 18 residues. CDR3 sequence: CASSQTSGRAGGTDTQYF. CDR3 in DNA: TGTGCCAGCAGTCAAACTAGCGGGAGGGCTGGTGGGACAGATACGCAGTATTTT.

Comments on this clone: The same CDR3 arises from other DNA sequences in this sample as well. The V and J genes are TRBV5-1 and TRBJ2-1; 9 bases align to TRBD2. J was trimmed by 5 bases and V by 4 bases; bases with no gene match: 7. The CDR3 consists of 15 residues. Germline CDR1 reads SGHRS; CDR2 reads YFSETQ. CDR3 DNA: TGCGCCAGCAGCCCGGGACTAGCAGATGACAATGAGCAGTTCTTC. Protein product: CASSPGLADDNEQFF.

A single count supports this clone. The chain joins TRBV5-1 to TRBJ2-2; tentatively, D is TRBD2 (5 bases). With 0 bases removed from V and 2 bases from J, the gap between germline ends came to 11 bases. The CDR3 is 16 amino acids. CDR1 is SGHRS and CDR2 is YFSETQ in the germline V gene. Here the CDR3 DNA reads TGCGCCAGCAGCTTGGGGTACGGGATAAACACCGGGGAGCTGTTTTTT. Its protein is CASSLGYGINTGELFF.

The CDR3 region is CASRRQGASETQYF. The CDR3 nucleotides are TGTGCCAGCAGAAGACAGGGGGCATCAGAGACCCAGTACTTC. The V and J genes are TRBV27 and TRBJ2-5; 10 bases agree with TRBD1. V shed 6 bases and J 4 bases; nucleotides not matched to a gene: 5. The CDR3 runs 14 residues. The germline V gene encodes CDR1 MNHEY and CDR2 SMNVEV (reference sequence).

This clone was seen a single time. The chain recombines TRBV2 with TRBJ1-3, with 7 bases fitting TRBD1. Germline assignment: CDR1 SNHLY and CDR2 FYNNEI. The CDR3 is 15 amino acids. J gave up 8 bases and V 3 bases, and 10 bases lay outside the gene matches. CDR3 sequence: CASSEFRQGGHTIYF. The CDR3 DNA is TGTGCCAGCAGTGAGTTTCGACAGGGTGGGCACACCATATATTTT.

The chain combines TRBV6-5 with TRBJ2-1; TRBD1 agrees at 7 bases. The CDR3 runs 16 residues. V shed 4 bases, J shed 0 bases, and the junction held 6 bases outside the gene matches. The germline V gene has CDR1 MNHEY and CDR2 SVGAGI. In DNA, the CDR3 is TGTGCCAGCAGTTCCCGTCGACAGGGCTCCTACAATGAGCAGTTCTTC. This codes for CASSSRRQGSYNEQFF.

This rearrangement joins TRBV7-3 to TRBJ2-3, with D tentatively TRBD2 (6 bases). The CDR3 is 15 residues long. V lost 0 bases and J 5 bases, leaving 12 bases between the germline ends. Germline-derived CDR1 and CDR2 are SGHTA and FQGTGA. The CDR3 spells CASSLTGGRRDTQYF. The CDR3 DNA follows: TGTGCCAGCAGCTTAACGGGGGGACGGAGAGATACGCAGTATTTT.

This chain links TRBV28 with TRBJ1-5; perhaps TRBD1 as D (5 bases). CDR3 length equals 17 residues. Trimming pared 8 bases from V and 0 bases from J, leaving 20 bases between. Per the germline V gene, CDR1 is MDHEN and CDR2 is SYDVKM. Here the CDR3 DNA reads TGTGCCAGCGGGGGAATTAGGGACTTCTATAGCAATCAGCCCCAGCATTTT. Translated, it gives CASGGIRDFYSNQPQHF.

J is TRBJ2-7 and V is TRBV10-3; a possible D gene is TRBD1 (6 bases). Germline CDR1 reads ENHRY; CDR2 reads SYGVKD. The CDR3 contains 15 residues. The ends were cut back, 2 bases at V and 2 bases at J, with 13 bases in the middle. This CDR3 is CAISEVPDRPYEQYF. The CDR3 nucleotides are TGTGCCATCAGTGAGGTCCCGGACAGACCCTACGAGCAGTACTTC.

V is TRBV29-1 and J is TRBJ2-1; weak D call: TRBD2 (6 bases). CDR3 length: 14 amino acids. The germline V gene has CDR1 SQVTM and CDR2 ANQGSEA. The germline V and J ends were trimmed by 3 bases and 3 bases, with 12 bases remaining between them. In DNA, the CDR3 is TGCAGCGTTGAGGGCGGGATTGGCTACAATGAGCAGTTCTTC. Translated: CSVEGGIGYNEQFF.

The rearrangement uses TRBV5-8 and TRBJ1-5; tentative D call: TRBD1 (6 bases). The CDR3 extends over 16 amino acids. V dropped 3 bases and J dropped 6 bases, with 19 bases sitting between them. CDR1 and CDR2 (germline): SGHTS, YDEGEE. The CDR3: CASSSLRGVGIQPQHF. CDR3 coding DNA: TGTGCCAGCAGCTCCTTGAGGGGGGTCGGGATTCAGCCCCAGCATTTT.

About this clone: Other DNA sequences from this sample encode an identical CDR3 as well. The chain carries TRBV5-1 and TRBJ1-1; tentatively, D is TRBD1 (5 bases). This CDR3 has 14 residues. The germline gives CDR1 SGHRS, CDR2 YFSETQ. The V end lost 3 bases, the J end lost 0 bases, and 9 bases lay between the germline ends. This CDR3 is CASSSDRLNTEAFF. The CDR3 bases are TGCGCCAGCAGCTCCGACAGACTGAACACTGAAGCTTTCTTT.

In this sample, this clone turned up once. This chain links TRBV29-1 with TRBJ2-1, with unresolved D. The V gene's germline CDR1 is SQVTM and CDR2 ANQGSEA. Trimming removed 8 bases at V and 0 bases at J, with 11 bases between. This CDR3 is built from 13 residues. CDR3 nucleotide sequence: TGCAGCTACACGACGGGCTCCTACAATGAGCAGTTCTTC. Its translation: CSYTTGSYNEQFF.

This sequence joins TRBV5-1 and TRBJ2-7; TRBD2 matches 12 bases. From germline, CDR1 is SGHRS and CDR2 YFSETQ. This CDR3 region has 18 residues. With V trimmed by 2 bases and J by 4 bases, 13 bases remained unmatched. This chain's CDR3 is CASSFGLAGTEGGYEQYF. The CDR3 DNA reads as TGCGCCAGCAGCTTCGGACTAGCGGGAACCGAGGGCGGATACGAGCAGTACTTC. Based on the CDR3 plus reference TRBV5-1 and TRBJ2-7, the full variable domain is KAGVTQTPRYLIKTRGQQVTLSCSPISGHRSVSWYQQTPGQGLQFLFEYFSETQRNKGNFPGRFSGRQFSNSRSEMNVSTLELGDSALYLCASSFGLAGTEGGYEQYFGPGTRLTVT.

This clone was observed a single time. The chain employs TRBV7-2 and TRBJ1-2; D uncertain. V gave up 0 bases and J gave up 5 bases, with 10 bases separating them. This CDR3 is built from 14 residues. The V gene's germline CDR1 is SGHTA and CDR2 FQGNSA. DNA of the CDR3: TGTGCCAGCAGCTTAGCGGTGGAGGGATATGGCTACACCTTC. This translates into CASSLAVEGYGYTF.

The chain links TRBV28 to TRBJ1-2, with D unclear. CDR1 and CDR2 (germline): MDHEN, SYDVKM. The CDR3 has 14 residues. The V end was cut by 6 bases, the J end by 2 bases, with 13 bases between. The CDR3 here is CASSSVGPNYGYTF. The CDR3 DNA reads TGTGCCAGCAGCTCGGTTGGGCCCAACTATGGCTACACCTTC.

The gene calls are TRBV6-4 and TRBJ2-5, with D hard to call. There are 13 residues in the CDR3. Per the germline V gene, CDR1 is MRHNA and CDR2 is SNTAGT. Trimming cost V 4 bases and J 5 bases, with 11 bases left between them. Here the CDR3 DNA reads TGTGCCAGCAGTGTGATACCTTTGGAGACCCAGTACTTC. Encoded protein: CASSVIPLETQYF.

This sequence joins TRBV7-2 and TRBJ2-5; 7 nucleotides agree with TRBD2. J was trimmed by 2 bases and V by 7 bases; bases with no gene match: 19. Germline CDR1 reads SGHTA; CDR2 reads FQGNSA. The CDR3 runs 18 residues. In DNA form, the CDR3 reads TGTGCCAGCACCTTTCGGACGCGGGCTAGCGGCTTACAAGAGACCCAGTACTTC. The encoded protein is CASTFRTRASGLQETQYF.

The chain recombines TRBV7-8 with TRBJ2-3; D may be TRBD1 (5 bases). The CDR3 has 14 amino acids. Per germline, CDR1 SGHVS and CDR2 FQNEAQ. Trimming took off 4 bases at V and 5 bases at J, with 13 bases between the two ends. CDR3 amino acids: CASSSLQDRDTQYF. The CDR3 DNA follows: TGTGCCAGCAGCTCACTACAGGACCGAGATACGCAGTATTTT.